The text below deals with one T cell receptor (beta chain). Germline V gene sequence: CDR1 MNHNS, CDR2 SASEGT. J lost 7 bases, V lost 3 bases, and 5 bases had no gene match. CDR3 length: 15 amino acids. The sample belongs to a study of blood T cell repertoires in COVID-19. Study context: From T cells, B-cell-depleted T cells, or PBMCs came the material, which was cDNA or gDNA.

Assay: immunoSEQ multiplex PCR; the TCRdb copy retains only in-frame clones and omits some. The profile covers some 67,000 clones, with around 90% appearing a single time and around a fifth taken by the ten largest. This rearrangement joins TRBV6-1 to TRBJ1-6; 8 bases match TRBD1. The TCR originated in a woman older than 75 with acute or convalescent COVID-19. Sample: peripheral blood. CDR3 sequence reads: CASSDRGQGNSPLHF. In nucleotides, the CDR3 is TGTGCCAGCAGTGACAGGGGGCAGGGAAATTCACCCCTCCACTTT.